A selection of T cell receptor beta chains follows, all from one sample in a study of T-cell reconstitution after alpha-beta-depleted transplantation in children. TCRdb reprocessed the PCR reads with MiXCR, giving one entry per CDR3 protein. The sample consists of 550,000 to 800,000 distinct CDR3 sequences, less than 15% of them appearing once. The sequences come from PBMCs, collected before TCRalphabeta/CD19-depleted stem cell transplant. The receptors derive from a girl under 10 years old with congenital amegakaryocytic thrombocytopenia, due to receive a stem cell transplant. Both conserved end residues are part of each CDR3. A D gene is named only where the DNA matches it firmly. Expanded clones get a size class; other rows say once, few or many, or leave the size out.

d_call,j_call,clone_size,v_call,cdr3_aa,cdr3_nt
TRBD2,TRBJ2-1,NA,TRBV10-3,CAIRRAGVAYNEQFF,TGTGCCATCCGGAGAGCGGGAGTGGCCTACAATGAGCAGTTCTTC
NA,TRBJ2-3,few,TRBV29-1,CSVDFLTTDTQYF,TGCAGCGTTGACTTCCTAACCACAGATACGCAGTATTTT
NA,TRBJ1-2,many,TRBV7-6,CASSSMGDYGYTF,TGTGCCAGCAGCTCTATGGGGGACTATGGCTACACCTTC
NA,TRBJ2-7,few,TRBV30,CAWKRTVLSSYEQYF,TGTGCCTGGAAGAGGACAGTACTTAGCTCCTACGAGCAGTACTTC
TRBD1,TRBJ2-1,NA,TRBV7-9,CASSPGTGGTDEQFF,TGTGCCAGCAGCCCCGGGACAGGGGGGACAGATGAGCAGTTCTTC
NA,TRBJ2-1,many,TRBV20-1,CSSGATGYNEQFF,TGCAGTTCGGGGGCGACTGGCTACAATGAGCAGTTCTTC
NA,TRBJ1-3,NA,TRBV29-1,CSVAHRGLGNTIYF,TGCAGCGTTGCACACCGAGGGCTCGGAAACACCATATATTTT
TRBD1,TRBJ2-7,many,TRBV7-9,CASSPGTGVYEQYF,TGTGCCAGCAGCCCCGGGACAGGGGTCTACGAGCAGTACTTC
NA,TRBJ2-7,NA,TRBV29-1,CSVEDSGDEQYF,TGCAGCGTTGAAGATAGCGGCGACGAGCAGTACTTC
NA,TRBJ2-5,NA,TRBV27,CASIPRWGQETQYF,TGTGCCAGCATCCCACGGTGGGGCCAAGAGACCCAGTACTTC
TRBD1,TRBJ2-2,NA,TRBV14,CASSKSPQGTGELFF,TGTGCCAGCAGCAAATCTCCACAGGGGACCGGGGAGCTGTTTTTT
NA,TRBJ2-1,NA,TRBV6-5,CASSFLDTFNEQFF,TGTGCCAGCAGTTTCCTGGACACGTTCAATGAGCAGTTCTTC
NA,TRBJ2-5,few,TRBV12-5,CASGGLTWQETQYF,TGTGCTAGTGGTGGGCTCACATGGCAAGAGACCCAGTACTTC
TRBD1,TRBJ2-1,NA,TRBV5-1,CASSLPTGGYDDEQFF,TGCGCCAGCAGCCTCCCGACAGGGGGCTATGATGATGAGCAGTTCTTC
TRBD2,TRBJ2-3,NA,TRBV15,CATSREGLAVTDTQYF,TGTGCCACCAGCAGAGAGGGACTAGCGGTCACAGATACGCAGTATTTT
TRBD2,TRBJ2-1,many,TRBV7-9,CATQTSGSEQFF,TGTGCCACCCAGACTAGCGGGAGCGAGCAGTTCTTC
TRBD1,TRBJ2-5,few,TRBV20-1,CSARGTGTSETQYF,TGCAGTGCTAGAGGGACAGGGACCAGTGAGACCCAGTACTTC
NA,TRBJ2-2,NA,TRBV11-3,CASSPGVARYPGELFF,TGTGCCAGCAGCCCCGGGGTAGCTAGGTATCCCGGGGAGCTGTTTTTT
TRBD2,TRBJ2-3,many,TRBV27,CASSALADTDTQYF,TGTGCCAGCAGCGCCCTAGCGGACACAGATACGCAGTATTTT
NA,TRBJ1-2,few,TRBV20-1,CSATGTAITLANYGYTF,TGCAGTGCTACTGGGACGGCGATAACCCTAGCTAACTATGGCTACACCTTC
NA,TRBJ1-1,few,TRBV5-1,CASSLAAGSTEAFF,TGCGCCAGCAGCTTGGCCGCGGGCTCAACTGAAGCTTTCTTT
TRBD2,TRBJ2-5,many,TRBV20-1,CSAIPTSGRARETQYF,TGCAGTGCAATCCCGACTAGCGGGAGGGCCCGAGAGACCCAGTACTTC
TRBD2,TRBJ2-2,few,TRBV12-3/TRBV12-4,CASSKREGLTGELFF,TGTGCCAGCAGCAAGCGGGAGGGCCTCACCGGGGAGCTGTTTTTT
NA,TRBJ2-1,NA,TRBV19,CASSWGSDYNEQFF,TGTGCCAGTAGTTGGGGGTCTGACTACAATGAGCAGTTCTTC
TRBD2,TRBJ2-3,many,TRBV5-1,CASSLAPSGSTDTQYF,TGCGCCAGCAGCTTGGCACCTAGCGGGAGCACAGATACGCAGTATTTT
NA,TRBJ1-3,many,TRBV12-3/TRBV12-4,CASSLLGAGNTIYF,TGTGCCAGCAGTTTACTAGGGGCTGGAAACACCATATATTTT
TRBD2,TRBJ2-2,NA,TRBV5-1,CASSPGLGGDTGELFF,TGCGCCAGCAGCCCGGGACTAGGAGGGGACACCGGGGAGCTGTTTTTT
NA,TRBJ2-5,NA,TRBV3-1,CASSQDWGDLRSETQYF,TGTGCCAGCAGCCAAGATTGGGGCGACCTCAGGTCGGAGACCCAGTACTTC
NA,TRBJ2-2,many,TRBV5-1,CASRLSASNWELFF,TGCGCCAGTCGCCTTAGCGCTAGTAATTGGGAGCTGTTTTTT
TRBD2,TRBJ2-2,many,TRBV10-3,CAISWTSDTGELFF,TGTGCCATCAGCTGGACTAGCGATACCGGGGAGCTGTTTTTT
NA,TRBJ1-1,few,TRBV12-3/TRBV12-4,CASISPDTEAFF,TGTGCCAGCATTTCACCGGACACTGAAGCTTTCTTT
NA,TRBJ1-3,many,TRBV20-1,CSATGLGNTIYF,TGCAGTGCTACAGGGCTTGGAAACACCATATATTTT
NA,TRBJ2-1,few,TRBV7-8,CASSPIGNEQFF,TGTGCCAGCAGCCCCATCGGGAATGAGCAGTTCTTC
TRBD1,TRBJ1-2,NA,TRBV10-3,CAISLTGTGYTF,TGTGCCATCAGCTTGACAGGGACAGGCTACACCTTC
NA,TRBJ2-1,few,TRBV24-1,CATSDHRVDSFNEQFF,TGTGCCACCAGTGACCACAGGGTTGATAGTTTCAATGAGCAGTTCTTC
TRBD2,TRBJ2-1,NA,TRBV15,CATSSLAGYNEQFF,TGTGCCACCAGCAGTTTAGCGGGGTACAATGAGCAGTTCTTC
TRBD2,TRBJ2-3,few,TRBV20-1,CSARLAVVTDTQYF,TGCAGTGCGAGACTAGCTGTGGTGACAGATACGCAGTATTTT
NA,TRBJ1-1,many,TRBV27,CASSFSVNTEAFF,TGCGCCAGCAGCTTTTCGGTGAACACTGAAGCTTTCTTT
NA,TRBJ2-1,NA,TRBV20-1,CSASHSYNEQFF,TGCAGTGCTAGCCACTCCTACAATGAGCAGTTCTTC
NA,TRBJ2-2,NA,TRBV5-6,CASSPRGRVRLGGGELFF,TGTGCCAGCAGCCCGAGGGGCAGGGTCCGACTTGGTGGCGGGGAGCTGTTTTTT
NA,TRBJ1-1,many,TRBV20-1,CSARSGPGTEAFF,TGCAGTGCTAGGTCGGGGCCGGGCACTGAAGCTTTCTTT
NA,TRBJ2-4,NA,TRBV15,CATSRDPPIRGQPTKMVIQYF,TGTGCCACCAGCAGAGATCCTCCCATCCGAGGGCAGCCGACTAAGATGGTTATTCAGTACTTC
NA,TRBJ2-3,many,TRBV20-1,CSALRGDQDTQYF,TGCAGTGCTTTGCGGGGAGATCAAGATACGCAGTATTTT
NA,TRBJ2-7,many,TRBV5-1,CASSETKGPYEQYF,TGCGCCAGCAGCGAGACCAAAGGCCCCTACGAGCAGTACTTC
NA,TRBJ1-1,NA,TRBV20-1,CSAPGGGTEAFF,TGCAGTGCCCCCGGGGGTGGCACTGAAGCTTTCTTT
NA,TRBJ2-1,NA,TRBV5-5,CASRSTGGRGEQFF,TGTGCCAGCAGGTCCACAGGTGGGCGGGGTGAGCAGTTCTTC
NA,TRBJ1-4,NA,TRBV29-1,CSVRKGTNEKLFF,TGCAGCGTAAGGAAGGGAACTAATGAAAAACTGTTTTTT
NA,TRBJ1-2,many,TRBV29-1,CSVEGSLGDGYTF,TGCAGCGTTGAAGGCTCCCTCGGCGATGGCTACACCTTC
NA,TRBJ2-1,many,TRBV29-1,CSVAHRTRNEQFF,TGCAGCGTCGCCCACAGGACTCGCAATGAGCAGTTCTTC
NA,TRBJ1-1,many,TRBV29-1,CSVEDPQGSDTEAFF,TGCAGCGTTGAAGATCCGCAGGGTTCGGACACTGAAGCTTTCTTT
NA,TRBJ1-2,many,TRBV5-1,CASFGDSNYGYTF,TGCGCCAGCTTCGGAGACAGCAATTATGGCTACACCTTC
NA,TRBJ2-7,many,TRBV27,CASSLWGGSYEQYF,TGTGCCAGCAGTTTATGGGGCGGAAGCTACGAGCAGTACTTC
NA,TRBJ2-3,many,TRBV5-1,CASTPGMRSADTQYF,TGCGCCAGCACTCCGGGAATGAGGTCGGCAGATACGCAGTATTTT
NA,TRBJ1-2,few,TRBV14,CASSPLGDNYGYTF,TGTGCCAGCAGCCCCCTTGGGGACAACTATGGCTACACCTTC
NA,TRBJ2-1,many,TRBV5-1,CASSLEKWNEQFF,TGCGCCAGCAGCTTGGAAAAGTGGAATGAGCAGTTCTTC
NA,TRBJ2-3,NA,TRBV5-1,CASRRLGEDTQYF,TGCGCCAGCAGGCGTCTTGGGGAAGATACGCAGTATTTT
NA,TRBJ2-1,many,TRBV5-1,CASSSGGGDEQFF,TGCGCCAGCAGCTCCGGAGGGGGGGATGAGCAGTTCTTC